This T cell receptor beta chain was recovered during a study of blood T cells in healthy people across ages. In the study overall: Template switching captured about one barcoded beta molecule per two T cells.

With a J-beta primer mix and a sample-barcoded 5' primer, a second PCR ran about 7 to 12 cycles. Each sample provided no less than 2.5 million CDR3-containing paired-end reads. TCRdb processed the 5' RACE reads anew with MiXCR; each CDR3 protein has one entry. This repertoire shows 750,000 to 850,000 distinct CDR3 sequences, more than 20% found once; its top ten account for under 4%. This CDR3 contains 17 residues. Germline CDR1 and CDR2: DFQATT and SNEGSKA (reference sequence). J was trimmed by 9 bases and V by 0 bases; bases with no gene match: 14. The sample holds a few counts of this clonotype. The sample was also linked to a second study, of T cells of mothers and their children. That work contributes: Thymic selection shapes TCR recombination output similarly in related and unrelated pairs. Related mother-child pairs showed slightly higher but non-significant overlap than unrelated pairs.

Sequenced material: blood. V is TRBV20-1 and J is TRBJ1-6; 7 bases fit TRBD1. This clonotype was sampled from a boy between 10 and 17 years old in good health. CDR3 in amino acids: CSARDRTGGIWGSPLHF. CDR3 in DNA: TGCAGTGCTAGAGATCGGACAGGAGGGATATGGGGTTCACCCCTCCACTTT.